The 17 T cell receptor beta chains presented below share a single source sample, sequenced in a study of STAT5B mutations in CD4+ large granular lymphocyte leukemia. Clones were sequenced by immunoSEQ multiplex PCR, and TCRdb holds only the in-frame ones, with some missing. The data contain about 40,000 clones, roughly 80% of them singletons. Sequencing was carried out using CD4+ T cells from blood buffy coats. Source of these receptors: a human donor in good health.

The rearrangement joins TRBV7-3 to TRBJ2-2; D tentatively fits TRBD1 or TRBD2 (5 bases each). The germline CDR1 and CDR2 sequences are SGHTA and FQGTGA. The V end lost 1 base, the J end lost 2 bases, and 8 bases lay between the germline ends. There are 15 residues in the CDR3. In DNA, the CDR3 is TGTGCCAGCAGCTTAAGCAGGGACAACACCGGGGAGCTGTTTTTT. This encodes CASSLSRDNTGELFF.

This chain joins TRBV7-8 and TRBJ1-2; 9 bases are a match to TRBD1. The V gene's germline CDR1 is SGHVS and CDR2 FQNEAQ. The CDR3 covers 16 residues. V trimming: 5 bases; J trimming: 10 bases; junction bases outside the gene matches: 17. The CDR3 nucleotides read TGTGCCAGCAGCCCCTTCAACGCCGGGACAGGGAGGACCTACACCTTC. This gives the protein CASSPFNAGTGRTYTF.

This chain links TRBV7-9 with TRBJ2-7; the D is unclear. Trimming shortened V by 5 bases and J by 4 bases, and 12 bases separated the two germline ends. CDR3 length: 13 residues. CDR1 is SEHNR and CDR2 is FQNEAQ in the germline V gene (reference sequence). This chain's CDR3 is CASSPRASYEQYF. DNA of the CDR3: TGTGCCAGCAGCCCAAGGGCTTCATACGAGCAGTACTTC.

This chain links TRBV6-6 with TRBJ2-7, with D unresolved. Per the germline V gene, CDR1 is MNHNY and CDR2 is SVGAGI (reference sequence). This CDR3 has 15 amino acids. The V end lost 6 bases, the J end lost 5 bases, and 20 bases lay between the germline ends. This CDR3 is CASRSITWSTHEQYF. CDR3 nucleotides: TGTGCCAGCAGGAGCATTACATGGTCAACACACGAGCAGTACTTC.

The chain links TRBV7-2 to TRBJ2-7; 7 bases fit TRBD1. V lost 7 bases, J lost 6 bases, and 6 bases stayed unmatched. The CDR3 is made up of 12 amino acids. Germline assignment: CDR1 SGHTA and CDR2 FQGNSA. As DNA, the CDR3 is TGTGCCAGCACCCAGGGGGTAGGCGAGCAGTACTTC. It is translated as CASTQGVGEQYF.

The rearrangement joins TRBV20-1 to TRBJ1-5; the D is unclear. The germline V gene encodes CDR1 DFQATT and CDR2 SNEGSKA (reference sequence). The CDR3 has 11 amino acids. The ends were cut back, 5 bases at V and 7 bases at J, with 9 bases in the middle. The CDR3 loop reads CSAAGPQPQHF. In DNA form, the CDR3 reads TGCAGTGCTGCCGGGCCGCAGCCCCAGCATTTT.

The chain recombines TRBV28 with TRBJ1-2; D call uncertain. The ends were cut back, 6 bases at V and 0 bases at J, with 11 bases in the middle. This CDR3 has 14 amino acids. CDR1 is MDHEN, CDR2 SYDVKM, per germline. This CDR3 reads CASSHSTSNYGYTF. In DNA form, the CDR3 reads TGTGCCAGCAGCCACAGTACCTCTAACTATGGCTACACCTTC.

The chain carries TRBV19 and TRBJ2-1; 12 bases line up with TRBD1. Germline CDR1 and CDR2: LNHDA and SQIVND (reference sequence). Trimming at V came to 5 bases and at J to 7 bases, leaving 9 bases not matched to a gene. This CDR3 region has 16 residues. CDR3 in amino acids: CASSGYGGQGANEQFF. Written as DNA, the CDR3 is TGTGCCAGTAGTGGGTACGGGGGACAGGGGGCGAATGAGCAGTTCTTC.

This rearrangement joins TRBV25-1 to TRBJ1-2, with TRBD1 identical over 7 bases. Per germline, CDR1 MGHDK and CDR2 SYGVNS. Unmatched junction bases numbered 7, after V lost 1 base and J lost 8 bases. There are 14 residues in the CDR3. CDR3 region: CASSESDRVKGYTF. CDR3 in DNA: TGTGCCAGCAGTGAATCAGACAGGGTGAAAGGCTACACCTTC.

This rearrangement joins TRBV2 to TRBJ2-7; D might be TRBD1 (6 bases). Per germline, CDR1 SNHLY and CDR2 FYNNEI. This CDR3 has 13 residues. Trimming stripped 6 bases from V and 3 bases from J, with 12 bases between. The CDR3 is CASSATGNYEQYF. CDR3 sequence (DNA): TGTGCCAGCAGCGCTACAGGGAACTACGAGCAGTACTTC.

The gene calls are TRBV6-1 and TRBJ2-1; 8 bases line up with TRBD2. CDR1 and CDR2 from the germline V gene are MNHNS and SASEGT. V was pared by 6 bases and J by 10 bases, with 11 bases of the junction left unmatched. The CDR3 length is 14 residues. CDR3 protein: CASSWGLGGAEQFF. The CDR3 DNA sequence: TGTGCCAGCAGCTGGGGACTCGGGGGGGCGGAGCAGTTCTTC.

The CDR3 DNA reads TGTGCCAGCAGCCCACGGCGGATGACAGGAGGGCCAACTAATGAAAAACTGTTTTTT. Protein product: CASSPRRMTGGPTNEKLFF. This rearrangement joins TRBV4-2 to TRBJ1-4, with a tentative D call TRBD1 (6 bases). The CDR3 spans 19 residues. The V end was cut by 4 bases, the J end by 0 bases, with 21 bases between. Germline assignment: CDR1 LGHNA and CDR2 YNFKEQ.

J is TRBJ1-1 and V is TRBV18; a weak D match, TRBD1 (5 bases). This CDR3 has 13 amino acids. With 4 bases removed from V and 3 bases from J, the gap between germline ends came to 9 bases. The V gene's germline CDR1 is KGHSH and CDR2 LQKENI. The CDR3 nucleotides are TGTGCCAGCTCACTCGACAGTGACACTGAAGCTTTCTTT. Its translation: CASSLDSDTEAFF.

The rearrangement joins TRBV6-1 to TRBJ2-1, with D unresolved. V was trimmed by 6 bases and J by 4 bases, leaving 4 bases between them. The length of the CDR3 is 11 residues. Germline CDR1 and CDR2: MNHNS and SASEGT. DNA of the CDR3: TGTGCCAGCAGCTTATACAATGAGCAGTTCTTC. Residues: CASSLYNEQFF.

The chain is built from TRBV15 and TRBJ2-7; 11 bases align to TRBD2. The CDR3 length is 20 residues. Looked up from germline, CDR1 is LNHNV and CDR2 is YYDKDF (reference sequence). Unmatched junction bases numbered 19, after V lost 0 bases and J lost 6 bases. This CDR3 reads CATSRDRDSSGGAVEGEQYF. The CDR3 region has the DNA TGTGCCACCAGCAGAGATCGGGACAGTAGCGGGGGGGCCGTAGAGGGCGAGCAGTACTTC. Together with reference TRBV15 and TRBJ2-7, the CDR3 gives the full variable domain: DAMVIQNPRYQVTQFGKPVTLSCSQTLNHNVMYWYQQKSSQAPKLLFHYYDKDFNNEADTPDNFQSRRPNTSFCFLDIRSPGLGDTAMYLCATSRDRDSSGGAVEGEQYFGPGTRLTVT.

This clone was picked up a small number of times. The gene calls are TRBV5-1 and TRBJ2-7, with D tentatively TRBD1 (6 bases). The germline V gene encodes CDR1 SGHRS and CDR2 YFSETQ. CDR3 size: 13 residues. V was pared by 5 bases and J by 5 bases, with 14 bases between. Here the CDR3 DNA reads TGCGCCAGCAGATCCCCACAGGGAAACGAGCAGTACTTC. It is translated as CASRSPQGNEQYF.

DNA of the CDR3: TGTGCCAGCAGCGCACAGGGGATGGGTGAGCAGTTCTTC. This gives the protein CASSAQGMGEQFF. V is TRBV7-9 and J is TRBJ2-1, with 7 bases fitting TRBD1. The germline V gene has CDR1 SEHNR and CDR2 FQNEAQ (reference sequence). V lost 5 bases and J lost 9; bases outside the gene matches: 7. This CDR3 comprises 13 residues.